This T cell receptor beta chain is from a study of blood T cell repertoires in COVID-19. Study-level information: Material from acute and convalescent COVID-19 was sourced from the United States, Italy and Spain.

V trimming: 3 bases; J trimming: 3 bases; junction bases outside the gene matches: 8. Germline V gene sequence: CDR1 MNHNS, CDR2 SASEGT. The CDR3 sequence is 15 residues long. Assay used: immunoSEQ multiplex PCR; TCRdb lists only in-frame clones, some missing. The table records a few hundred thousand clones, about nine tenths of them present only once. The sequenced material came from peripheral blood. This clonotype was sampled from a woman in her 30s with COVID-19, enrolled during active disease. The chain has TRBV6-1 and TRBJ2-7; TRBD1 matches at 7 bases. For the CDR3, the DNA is TGTGCCAGCAGTGAGCGAAGGGGGCTTCGCTACGAGCAGTACTTC. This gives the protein CASSERRGLRYEQYF.